The rows below give T cell receptor beta chains drawn from one sample of a study of CD8+CD57+ T cells in acquired aplastic anemia. MiXCR was run by TCRdb on the reads, yielding one entry per CDR3 protein. Among about 160,000 distinct CDR3 sequences listed, 47% were seen once. Specimen: sorted CD4+, CD8+, or CD8+CD57+ T cells (not recorded which) from PBMCs. The receptors shown here come from a human donor with aplastic anemia. The CDR3 runs from the conserved cysteine through the conserved F or W. A D gene is named only where the DNA matches it firmly. Clone size is not always given. Where it is, it says once, few, many or a class for expanded clones.

v_gene	abundance	j_gene	d_gene	CDR3aa
TRBV2	-	TRBJ2-2	-	CASSGGGANTGELFF
TRBV4-2	many	TRBJ2-5	TRBD2	CASSQGNGRRNETQYF
TRBV2	many	TRBJ1-1	-	CASRTPGMNTEAFF
TRBV19	-	TRBJ1-6	TRBD1	CASSLQGVWSPLHF
TRBV29-1	once	TRBJ2-1	-	CSVVERESSYNEQFF
TRBV24-1	many	TRBJ2-1	-	CATSDHGPLGEQFF
TRBV30	-	TRBJ2-7	TRBD2	CAWSVLYGTSGSLYEQYF
TRBV7-3	-	TRBJ1-2	-	CASLLAGNYGYTF
TRBV24-1	few	TRBJ2-5	-	CATSDPSSGRIETQYF
TRBV24-1	-	TRBJ1-4	-	CATSGTNEKLFF
TRBV6-2/TRBV6-3	many	TRBJ1-2	-	CASSYPLNSNYGYTF
TRBV28	many	TRBJ1-5	-	CASSIGGGPNSNQPQHF
TRBV19	many	TRBJ2-7	TRBD1	CASGDSFYEQYF
TRBV20-1	many	TRBJ2-7	-	CSAAEDPYEQYF
TRBV24-1	-	TRBJ1-3	-	CATSDLNGNTIYF
TRBV7-2	many	TRBJ2-5	-	CASSWKPGPQETQYF
TRBV7-2	-	TRBJ2-6	TRBD2	CASSSQWGLGVYVLTF
TRBV29-1	few	TRBJ2-5	TRBD1	CSVERGQETQYF
TRBV4-3	-	TRBJ2-3	TRBD2	CASSLAGGLTDTQYF
TRBV7-6	-	TRBJ1-3	-	CASSLTPSGNTIYF
TRBV5-4	-	TRBJ1-4	-	CASSLNSELTATNEKLFF
TRBV11-2	-	TRBJ2-7	-	CASSDHRDGRTYEQYF
TRBV7-2	many	TRBJ2-3	-	CASARESTDTQYF
TRBV6-1	many	TRBJ2-1	-	CASSEWANEQFF
TRBV14	many	TRBJ1-6	TRBD1	CASSQGSGQGRFNSPLHF
TRBV9	many	TRBJ2-3	-	CASSPSFPPDTQYF
TRBV6-2/TRBV6-3	many	TRBJ2-1	TRBD2	CASSYGGRRNEQFF
TRBV19	few	TRBJ2-2	-	CASCHGTGELFF
TRBV2	few	TRBJ1-6	-	CASKGGVTNSPLHF
TRBV30	-	TRBJ1-2	-	CAWSNRVGYTF
TRBV7-8	-	TRBJ1-5	-	CASMEGRRSNQPQHF
TRBV30	few	TRBJ2-5	-	CSLRVGGRETQYF
TRBV7-2	-	TRBJ2-7	TRBD2	CASSFDGRVTYEQYF
TRBV4-1	-	TRBJ1-2	-	CASTRDLGGRDAYGYTF
TRBV5-1	many	TRBJ2-7	TRBD2	CASSQRQGGSSYEQYF
TRBV19	many	TRBJ2-4	-	CASTSALAKNIQYF
TRBV10-3	once	TRBJ2-5	-	CAISSGTSGRETQYF
TRBV19	-	TRBJ1-2	-	CASTVDSMKGYTF
TRBV24-1	-	TRBJ2-1	TRBD1	CATSDLWDRGDEQFF
TRBV7-8	once	TRBJ2-3	-	CASSPDSGTDTQYF
TRBV20-1	many	TRBJ1-1	-	CSCWEASNTEAFF
TRBV13	-	TRBJ1-2	-	CASSLPSRQQTF
TRBV7-3	-	TRBJ2-3	TRBD2	CASSSSGGTTDTQYF
TRBV4-1	-	TRBJ1-4	-	CASSQDWVGETNEKLLF
TRBV25-1	few	TRBJ2-6	-	CASSPDTAGANVLTF
TRBV20-1	many	TRBJ2-3	TRBD1	CSASPPTGSTDTQYF
TRBV15	-	TRBJ2-3	TRBD2	CATSLGLAGRGDTQYF
TRBV13	many	TRBJ2-3	TRBD2	CASSKRLAGETDTQYF